This TCR beta chain was captured by sequencing in a study of early T cells in non-severe SARS-CoV-2 infection. The overall study: From unsorted whole blood, bulk RNA was sequenced, and the chains remained unpaired.

Worth noting for this clonotype: Its cognate antigen is unknown.

Unique molecular identifiers tagged individual cDNA molecules. Using its own MiXCR run on the 5' RACE reads, TCRdb lists one record per CDR3 protein. This sample has roughly 50,000 distinct CDR3 sequences; around 5.6% occur once, and the top ten carry around 4.4%. Study results and limitations: VDJdb-based annotation leaned toward anti-spike CD8 responses and missed private and CD4 specificities.

The CDR3 has 15 amino acids. With 4 bases clipped from V and 1 base from J, the junction kept 5 bases outside the gene matches. Germline CDR1 LGHNA, CDR2 YNFKEQ. The chain has TRBV4-2 and TRBJ2-7; TRBD1 aligns across 9 bases. Source material: whole blood. This receptor was identified in an adult who was a healthcare worker with PCR-confirmed SARS-CoV-2 infection or an uninfected control (not recorded which). The CDR3 region is CASSPPGTGSYEQYF. The CDR3 DNA reads TGTGCCAGCAGCCCACCCGGGACAGGGTCCTACGAGCAGTACTTC.